Listed below are T cell receptor beta chains from one sample, sequenced in a study. TCRdb re-called the RT-PCR reads through MiXCR, storing one row per CDR3 protein. The table includes more than 550,000 distinct CDR3 sequences, 14% detected once. Sequenced material: memory CD4+ T cells from blood. These receptors all come from a female donor in good health, serving as a healthy control. Each CDR3 is given with its conserved first and last residue. D genes are given only for firm matches. Clone size appears in some rows only: once, few, many, or a class for an expanded clone.

j_call v_call clone_size d_call cdr3_aa cdr3_nt
TRBJ2-7 TRBV5-4 NA TRBD2 CASSFGGLTYEQYF TGTGCCAGCAGCTTCGGGGGGTTGACCTACGAGCAGTACTTC
TRBJ2-6 TRBV6-5 NA NA CASRILGRFSGANVLTF TGTGCCAGCAGAATCCTAGGACGGTTCTCTGGGGCCAACGTCCTGACTTTC
TRBJ1-5 TRBV12-3/TRBV12-4 many NA CASRPPYTGTGGSQPQHF TGTGCCAGCAGGCCGCCGTATACAGGGACGGGTGGTAGTCAGCCCCAGCATTTT
TRBJ1-5 TRBV28 NA TRBD1 CASSSPGGTGGYQPQHF TGTGCCAGCAGCTCCCCGGGGGGGACAGGGGGGTATCAGCCCCAGCATTTT
TRBJ1-2 TRBV20-1 few NA CSATSGGAGDGYTF TGCAGTGCTACCTCCGGGGGCGCGGGTGATGGCTACACCTTC
TRBJ2-5 TRBV6-2/TRBV6-3 many NA CASSYGQSRETQYF TGTGCCAGCAGTTACGGCCAATCCCGAGAGACCCAGTACTTC
TRBJ2-1 TRBV11-2 NA NA CAGRVGQGIDEQFF TGTGCCGGCAGGGTCGGCCAGGGGATTGATGAGCAGTTCTTC
TRBJ2-3 TRBV18 NA TRBD2 CASSPQLGTTTDTQYF TGTGCCAGCTCACCCCAACTCGGGACTACCACAGATACGCAGTATTTT
TRBJ1-4 TRBV20-1 many NA CSARDGGREKLFF TGCAGTGCTAGAGATGGGGGACGGGAAAAACTGTTTTTT
TRBJ2-1 TRBV28 few TRBD2 CASSYSGVSYNEQFF TGTGCCAGCAGTTATAGCGGGGTGTCCTACAATGAGCAGTTCTTC
TRBJ2-1 TRBV20-1 few NA CSADSRTNDEQFF TGCAGTGCTGACTCTCGGACTAATGATGAGCAGTTCTTC
TRBJ2-4 TRBV20-1 few NA CSARGAHGAKNIQYF TGCAGTGCTAGAGGGGCGCATGGGGCCAAAAACATTCAGTACTTC
TRBJ1-6 TRBV25-1 few TRBD1 CASSEYRGYNSPLHF TGTGCCAGCAGTGAATACAGGGGGTATAATTCACCCCTCCACTTT
TRBJ1-2 TRBV3-1 NA TRBD1 CASSQGPGQSYGYTF TGTGCCAGCAGCCAAGGGCCGGGACAGTCCTATGGCTACACCTTC
TRBJ2-4 TRBV15 NA NA CATSYITGGKNIQYF TGTGCCACCAGCTACATAACCGGGGGCAAAAACATTCAGTACTTC
TRBJ2-5 TRBV5-1 few NA CASSLEKGNQETQYF TGCGCCAGCAGCTTGGAAAAGGGGAACCAAGAGACCCAGTACTTC
TRBJ2-5 TRBV6-5 NA NA CASSYSAGTQGQETQYF TGTGCCAGCAGTTACTCAGCCGGGACACAAGGACAAGAGACCCAGTACTTC
TRBJ2-3 TRBV7-6 NA TRBD2 CASSLLSSGGRTDTQYF TGTGCCAGCAGCCTCCTTTCTAGCGGGGGGCGCACAGATACGCAGTATTTT
TRBJ1-3 TRBV5-1 few NA CASSRYSSGNTIYF TGCGCCAGCAGCCGTTACAGTTCTGGAAACACCATATATTTT
TRBJ2-7 TRBV18 NA TRBD1 CASSADRVDEQYF TGTGCCAGCTCAGCGGACAGGGTCGACGAGCAGTACTTC
TRBJ2-7 TRBV7-2 many TRBD2 CASSLQREREQYF TGTGCCAGCAGCTTACAGCGGGAGAGGGAGCAGTACTTC
TRBJ2-5 TRBV20-1 many TRBD1 CSARPDDRGQETQYF TGCAGTGCTAGACCCGACGACAGGGGACAAGAGACCCAGTACTTC
TRBJ2-1 TRBV7-2 few TRBD2 CASSFLGGSGNEQFF TGTGCCAGCAGCTTTTTGGGCGGGAGTGGGAATGAGCAGTTCTTC
TRBJ1-1 TRBV18 NA TRBD1 CASSPPDRRAEAFF TGTGCCAGCTCACCACCGGACAGGCGTGCTGAAGCTTTCTTT
TRBJ1-2 TRBV6-2/TRBV6-3 many NA CASTDIPVDGYTF TGTGCCAGCACCGATATACCTGTGGATGGCTACACCTTC
TRBJ1-5 TRBV5-1 many NA CASSLVGGNQPQHF TGCGCCAGCAGCTTGGTAGGGGGCAATCAGCCCCAGCATTTT
TRBJ2-3 TRBV4-1 few NA CASGDQGVTDTQYF TGCGCCAGCGGGGATCAGGGAGTAACAGATACGCAGTATTTT
TRBJ2-1 TRBV7-2 NA NA CASSLVREQFF TGTGCCAGCAGCTTAGTAAGGGAGCAGTTCTTC
TRBJ1-5 TRBV5-4 few NA CASSTGVNQPQHF TGTGCCAGCTCGACAGGAGTGAATCAGCCCCAGCATTTT
TRBJ1-1 TRBV20-1 many TRBD1 CSARPGQGAEAFF TGCAGTGCGCGACCCGGACAGGGTGCGGAAGCTTTCTTT
TRBJ2-5 TRBV20-1 many NA CSARDYRGYGETQYF TGCAGTGCTAGGGACTATCGGGGGTACGGGGAGACCCAGTACTTC
TRBJ2-7 TRBV5-4 few NA CATTSRGAYEQYF TGTGCAACCACATCCCGCGGTGCCTACGAGCAGTACTTC
TRBJ1-4 TRBV6-5 NA NA CASSQGIEEKLFF TGTGCCAGCAGTCAGGGGATTGAAGAAAAACTGTTTTTT
TRBJ2-2 TRBV12-3/TRBV12-4 many TRBD1 CASSTTGGSTGELFF TGTGCCAGCAGCACAACAGGGGGCAGTACCGGGGAGCTGTTTTTT
TRBJ1-1 TRBV7-6 many TRBD1 CASSRDRVSEAFF TGTGCCAGCAGCCGGGACAGGGTTAGTGAAGCTTTCTTT
TRBJ2-3 TRBV6-2/TRBV6-3 NA TRBD2 CASSPFSGRQADTQYF TGTGCCAGCAGCCCCTTTAGCGGGCGCCAAGCAGATACGCAGTATTTT
TRBJ2-5 TRBV7-2 few TRBD2 CASSLGKLAGVLETQYF TGTGCCAGCAGCTTGGGAAAACTAGCGGGGGTCCTAGAGACCCAGTACTTC
TRBJ2-5 TRBV10-3 NA TRBD2 CAIAGLAEETQYF TGTGCCATCGCCGGCCTAGCGGAAGAGACCCAGTACTTC
TRBJ1-5 TRBV6-1 few NA CASSETAVYSNQPQHF TGTGCCAGCAGCGAGACCGCGGTTTACAGCAATCAGCCCCAGCATTTT
TRBJ2-3 TRBV27 few NA CASRELALSRDTQYF TGTGCCAGCAGAGAACTAGCTTTAAGTAGAGATACGCAGTATTTT
TRBJ2-7 TRBV29-1 many TRBD1 CSVEDRSYEQYF TGCAGCGTTGAGGACAGGAGCTACGAGCAGTACTTC
TRBJ2-1 TRBV20-1 many NA CSARWSAYNEQFF TGCAGTGCTAGGTGGTCCGCCTACAATGAGCAGTTCTTC
TRBJ2-7 TRBV20-1 many TRBD1 CSAWAGQGYYEQYF TGCAGTGCTTGGGCGGGACAGGGGTACTACGAGCAGTACTTC
TRBJ2-7 TRBV7-2 few NA CASSFQQTLGYEQYF TGTGCCAGCAGCTTCCAACAGACCCTAGGATACGAGCAGTACTTC
TRBJ1-1 TRBV2 NA TRBD1 CASRTRGQALEAFF TGTGCCAGCAGAACGAGAGGACAGGCGCTTGAAGCTTTCTTT
TRBJ2-1 TRBV27 NA NA CASSDRGYNEQFF TGTGCCAGCAGTGACCGGGGCTACAATGAGCAGTTCTTC